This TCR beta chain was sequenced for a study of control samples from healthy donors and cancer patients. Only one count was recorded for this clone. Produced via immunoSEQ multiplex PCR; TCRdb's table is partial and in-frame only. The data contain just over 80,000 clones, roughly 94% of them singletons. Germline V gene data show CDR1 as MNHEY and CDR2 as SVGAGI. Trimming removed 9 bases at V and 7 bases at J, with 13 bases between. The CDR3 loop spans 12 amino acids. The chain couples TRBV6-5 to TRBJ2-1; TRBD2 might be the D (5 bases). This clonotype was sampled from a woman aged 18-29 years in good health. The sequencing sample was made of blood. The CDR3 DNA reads TGTGCCAGTTCCCTAGCCCTAAATGAGCAGTTCTTC. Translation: CASSLALNEQFF.